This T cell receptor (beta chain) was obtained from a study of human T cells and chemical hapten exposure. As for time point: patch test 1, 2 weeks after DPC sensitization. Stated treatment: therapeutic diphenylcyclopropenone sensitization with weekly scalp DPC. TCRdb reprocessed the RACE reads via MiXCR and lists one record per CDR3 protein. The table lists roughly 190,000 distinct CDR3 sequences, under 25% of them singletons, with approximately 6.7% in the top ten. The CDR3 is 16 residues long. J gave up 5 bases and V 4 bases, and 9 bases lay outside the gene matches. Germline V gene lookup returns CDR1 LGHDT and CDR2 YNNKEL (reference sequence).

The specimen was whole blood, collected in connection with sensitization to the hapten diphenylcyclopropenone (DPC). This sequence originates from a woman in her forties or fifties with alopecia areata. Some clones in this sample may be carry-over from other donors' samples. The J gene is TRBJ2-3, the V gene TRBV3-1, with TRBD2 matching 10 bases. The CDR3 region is CASSRNLAGVGDTQYF. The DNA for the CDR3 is TGTGCCAGCAGCCGTAATCTAGCGGGAGTGGGAGATACGCAGTATTTT.